This T cell receptor beta chain was obtained from a study of shared clonotypes between healthy human individuals. Deletions cut 6 bases from V and 5 bases from J, with 11 bases between. This CDR3 is built from 12 residues. Per the germline V gene, CDR1 is KGHSH and CDR2 is LQKENI. Study-wide results and limits: Despite large depth, rarefaction showed incomplete sorted-subset sequencing.

With regard to this clone: Its antigen remains unidentified.

This was a deep-level run. Here immunoSEQ multiplex PCR was the method, and the copy in TCRdb shows in-frame clones only, minus some. The table shows roughly 2.6 million clones, with 90% to 95% occurring only once. The receptor was derived from a man aged 18 to 35 in good health. The chain recombines TRBV18 with TRBJ2-7; D remains unclear. Source material: naive CD4+ T cells sorted from blood. Subset of the sample: CD45RA+ positively selected. This CDR3 is CASSAVFHEQYF. The CDR3 DNA reads as TGTGCCAGCTCGGCCGTGTTTCACGAGCAGTACTTC.